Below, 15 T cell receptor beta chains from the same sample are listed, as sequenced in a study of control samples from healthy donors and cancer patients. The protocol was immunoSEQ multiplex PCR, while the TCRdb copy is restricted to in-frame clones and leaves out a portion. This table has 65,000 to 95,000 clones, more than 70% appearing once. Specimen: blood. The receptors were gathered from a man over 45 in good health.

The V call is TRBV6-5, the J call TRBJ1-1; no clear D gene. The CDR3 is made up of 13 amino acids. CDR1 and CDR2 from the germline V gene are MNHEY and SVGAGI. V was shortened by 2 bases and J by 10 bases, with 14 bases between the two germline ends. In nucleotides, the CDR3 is TGTGCCAGCAGTTACGGAGACTCTGAGCGAGCTTTCTTT. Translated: CASSYGDSERAFF.

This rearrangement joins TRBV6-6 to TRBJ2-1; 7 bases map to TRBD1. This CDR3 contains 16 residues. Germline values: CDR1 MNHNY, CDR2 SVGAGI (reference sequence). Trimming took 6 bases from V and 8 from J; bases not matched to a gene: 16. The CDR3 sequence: CASSLRTGRGGDEQFF. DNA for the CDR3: TGTGCCAGCAGCCTCCGGACAGGACGAGGAGGCGATGAGCAGTTCTTC.

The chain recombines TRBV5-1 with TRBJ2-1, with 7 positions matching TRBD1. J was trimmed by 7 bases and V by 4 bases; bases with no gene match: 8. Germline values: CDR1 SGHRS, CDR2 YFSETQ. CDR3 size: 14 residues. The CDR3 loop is CASSPPTGQNEQFF. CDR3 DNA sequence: TGCGCCAGCAGCCCGCCGACAGGGCAGAATGAGCAGTTCTTC.

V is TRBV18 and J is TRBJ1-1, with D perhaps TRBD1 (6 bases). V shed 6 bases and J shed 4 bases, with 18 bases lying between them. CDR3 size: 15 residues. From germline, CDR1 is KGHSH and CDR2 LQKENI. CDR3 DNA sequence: TGTGCCAGCTCCGTTTCAGAGGGGGAGGGCACTGAAGCTTTCTTT. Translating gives CASSVSEGEGTEAFF.

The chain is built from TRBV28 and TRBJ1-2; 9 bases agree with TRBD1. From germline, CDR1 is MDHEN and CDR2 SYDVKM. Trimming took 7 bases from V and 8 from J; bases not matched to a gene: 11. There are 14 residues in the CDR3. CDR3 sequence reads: CASKKTGGAEGYTF. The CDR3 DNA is TGTGCCAGCAAAAAAACAGGGGGCGCGGAGGGCTACACCTTC.

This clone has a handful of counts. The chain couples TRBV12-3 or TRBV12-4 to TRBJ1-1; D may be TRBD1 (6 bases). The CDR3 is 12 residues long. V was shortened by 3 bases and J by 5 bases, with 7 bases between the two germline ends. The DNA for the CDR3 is TGTGCCAGCAGTTTCCAGGGGACTGAAGCTTTCTTT. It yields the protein CASSFQGTEAFF.

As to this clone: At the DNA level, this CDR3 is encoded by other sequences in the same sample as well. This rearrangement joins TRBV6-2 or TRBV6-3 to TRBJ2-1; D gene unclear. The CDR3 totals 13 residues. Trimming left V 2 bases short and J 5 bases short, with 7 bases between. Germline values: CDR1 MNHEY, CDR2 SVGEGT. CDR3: CASSYGSNNEQFF. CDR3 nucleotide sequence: TGTGCCAGCAGTTACGGCTCGAACAATGAGCAGTTCTTC.

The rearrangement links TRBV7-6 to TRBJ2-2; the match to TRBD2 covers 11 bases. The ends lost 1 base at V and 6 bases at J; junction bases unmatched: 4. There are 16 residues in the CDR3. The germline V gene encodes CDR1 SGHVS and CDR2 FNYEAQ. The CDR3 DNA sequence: TGTGCCAGCAGCTTAGTACTAGCGGGAGAAGCCGGGGAGCTGTTTTTT. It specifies CASSLVLAGEAGELFF.

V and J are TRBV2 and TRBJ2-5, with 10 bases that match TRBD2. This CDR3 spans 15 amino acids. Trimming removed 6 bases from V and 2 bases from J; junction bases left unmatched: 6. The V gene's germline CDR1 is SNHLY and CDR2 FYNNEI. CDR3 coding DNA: TGTGCCAGCAGACGAACACTAGCGGGGCAAGAGACCCAGTACTTC. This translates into CASRRTLAGQETQYF.

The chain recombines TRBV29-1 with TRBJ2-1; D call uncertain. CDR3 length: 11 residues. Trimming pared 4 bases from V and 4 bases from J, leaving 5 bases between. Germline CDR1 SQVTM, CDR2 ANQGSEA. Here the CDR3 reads CSVVAYNEQFF. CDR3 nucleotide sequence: TGCAGCGTTGTGGCTTACAATGAGCAGTTCTTC.

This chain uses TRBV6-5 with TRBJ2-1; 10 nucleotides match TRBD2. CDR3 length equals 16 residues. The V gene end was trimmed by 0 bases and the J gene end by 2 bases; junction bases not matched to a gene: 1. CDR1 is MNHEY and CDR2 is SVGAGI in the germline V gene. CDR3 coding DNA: TGTGCCAGCAGTTACTCCAGCGGGAGGGCCTACAATGAGCAGTTCTTC. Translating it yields CASSYSSGRAYNEQFF.

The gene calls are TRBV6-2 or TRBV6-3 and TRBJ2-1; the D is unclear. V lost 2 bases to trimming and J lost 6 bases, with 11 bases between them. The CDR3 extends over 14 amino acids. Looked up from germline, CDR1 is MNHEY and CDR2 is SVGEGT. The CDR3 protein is CASSYSVTGNEQFF. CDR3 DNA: TGTGCCAGCAGTTACAGTGTGACCGGCAATGAGCAGTTCTTC.

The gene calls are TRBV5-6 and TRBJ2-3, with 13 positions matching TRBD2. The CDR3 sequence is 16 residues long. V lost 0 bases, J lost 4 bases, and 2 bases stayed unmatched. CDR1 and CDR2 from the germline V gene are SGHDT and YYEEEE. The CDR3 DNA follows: TGTGCCAGCAGCTTGGGGGGGACTAGCGGGGCAGATACGCAGTATTTT. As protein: CASSLGGTSGADTQYF.

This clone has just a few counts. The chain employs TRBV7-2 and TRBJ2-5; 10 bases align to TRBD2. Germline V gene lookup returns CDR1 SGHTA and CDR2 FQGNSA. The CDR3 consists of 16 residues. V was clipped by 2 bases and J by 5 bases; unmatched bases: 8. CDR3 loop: CASSLNGPGLAETQYF. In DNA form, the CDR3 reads TGTGCCAGCAGCTTAAATGGGCCGGGACTAGCGGAGACCCAGTACTTC.

CDR3 in DNA: TGCGCCAGCAGCCAAGACAACAGCCCGGGGGAAAAACTGTTTTTT. Translation: CASSQDNSPGEKLFF. J is TRBJ1-4 and V is TRBV4-3; D is ambiguous. Trimming removed 0 bases at V and 8 bases at J, with 13 bases between. This CDR3 spans 15 amino acids. Germline V lookup: CDR1 LGHNA, CDR2 YSLEER.